These 32 T cell receptor beta chains share one sample of origin, sequenced in a study of shared clonotypes between healthy human individuals. Using immunoSEQ multiplex PCR, the repertoire was profiled, and TCRdb retains in-frame clones only, with some absent. The profile shows 550,000 to 700,000 clones, about 80% of them singletons. The sequenced material came from memory CD4+ T cells sorted from blood. Subset described: CD45RA-negative fraction. The receptors were gathered from a woman aged 25 to 45 in good health.

Note on this clone: Sequence at one end of the junction differs from germline and may be a read error. This chain links TRBV11-1 with TRBJ2-1; the D gene could be TRBD1 or TRBD2 (5 bases each). The CDR3 consists of 16 residues. Germline lookup yields CDR1 SGHAT and CDR2 FQDESV (reference sequence). CDR3 residues: CAGSSPLGELYNEQFF. The CDR3, as DNA: TGTGCCGGCAGCTCACCCTTGGGGGAACTTTACAATGAGCAGTTCTTC. The variable domain in full, completed from reference TRBV11-1 and TRBJ2-1, reads EAEVAQSPRYKITEKSQAVAFWCDPISGHATLYWYRQILGQGPELLVQFQDESVVDDSQLPKDRFSAERLKGVDSTLKIQPAELGDSAMYLCAGSSPLGELYNEQFFGPGTRLTVL.

The chain recombines TRBV11-3 with TRBJ2-3; 9 nucleotides line up with TRBD2. CDR1 is SGHNT and CDR2 is YENEEA in the germline V gene. The ends lost 4 bases at V and 2 bases at J; junction bases unmatched: 4. This CDR3 region has 15 residues. The CDR3 coding sequence is TGTGCCAGCAGCTCTGGACTAGCGAACACAGATACGCAGTATTTT. Encoded protein: CASSSGLANTDTQYF.

The V gene is TRBV28, the J gene TRBJ1-2, with 8 bases identical to TRBD1. The germline gives CDR1 MDHEN, CDR2 SYDVKM. CDR3 size: 17 residues. Unmatched junction bases numbered 18, after V lost 6 bases and J lost 6 bases. The CDR3 coding sequence is TGTGCCAGCAGGACTTTCCTGCGGCAGGGGGCCCTAAATGGCTACACCTTC. Its translation is CASRTFLRQGALNGYTF.

The DNA of the CDR3 is TGTGCCAGCAGTTTAAGAGGCCGCTACTACAATGAGCAGTTCTTC. This sequence encodes CASSLRGRYYNEQFF. This sequence joins TRBV28 and TRBJ2-1; D call uncertain. The germline CDR1 and CDR2 sequences are MDHEN and SYDVKM. The V end lost 2 bases, the J end lost 3 bases, and 11 bases lay between the germline ends. The CDR3 has 15 residues.

Only a few counts were recorded for this clone. This chain uses TRBV19 with TRBJ1-5; TRBD1 agrees at 9 bases. Germline V CDR1 and CDR2: LNHDA, SQIVND (reference sequence). The V and J ends lost 5 bases and 8 bases, in that order; junction bases with no gene match: 16. This CDR3 is built from 17 residues. CDR3 amino acids: CASSSALDRGPHKPQHF. CDR3 nucleotides: TGTGCCAGTAGTTCCGCACTGGACAGGGGACCCCACAAGCCCCAGCATTTT.

On this clone itself: Additional DNA sequences in this sample encode the identical CDR3. The chain uses TRBV5-1 and TRBJ2-1; D might be TRBD2 (6 bases). V dropped 4 bases and J dropped 1 base, with 12 bases sitting between them. In germline, CDR1 is SGHRS, CDR2 YFSETQ. The CDR3 has 15 amino acids. The CDR3 DNA follows: TGCGCCAGCAGCCCCTCCAGCGGGTCCTACAATGAGCAGTTCTTC. This sequence encodes CASSPSSGSYNEQFF.

Worth noting for this clone: Other nucleotide sequences from this sample produce the same CDR3. The J gene is TRBJ1-4, the V gene TRBV6-6; D not certain. Trimming removed 0 bases from V and 8 bases from J, with 4 bases in between. This CDR3 has 12 amino acids. Germline CDR1 reads MNHNY; CDR2 reads SVGAGI (reference sequence). CDR3 sequence reads: CASSYSGEKLFF. The CDR3 DNA reads as TGTGCCAGCAGTTACTCGGGGGAAAAACTGTTTTTT.

This chain connects TRBV10-1 to TRBJ2-7, with TRBD2 matching 11 bases. Per germline, CDR1 WNHNN and CDR2 SYGVQD (reference sequence). V lost 3 bases, J lost 7 bases, and 8 bases stayed unmatched. The CDR3 runs 15 residues. Written as DNA, the CDR3 is TGCGCCAGCAGTGATCGTACTAGCGGGAGAGGGGAGCAGTACTTC. Amino acids: CASSDRTSGRGEQYF.

The chain is built from TRBV7-9 and TRBJ2-2; D unresolved. The germline V and J ends were trimmed by 3 bases and 1 base, with 6 bases remaining between them. This CDR3 spans 14 amino acids. The germline CDR1 and CDR2 sequences are SEHNR and FQNEAQ (reference sequence). CDR3 DNA sequence: TGTGCCAGCAGCTTTCACAAGAACACCGGGGAGCTGTTTTTT. Translated, it gives CASSFHKNTGELFF.

V and J are TRBV18 and TRBJ1-1; D perhaps matches TRBD1 (5 bases). V shed 3 bases and J shed 3 bases, with 8 bases lying between them. This CDR3 has 13 amino acids. Germline CDR1 is KGHSH and CDR2 is LQKENI. The CDR3 DNA is TGTGCCAGCTCACCGAAACAGGACACTGAAGCTTTCTTT. Translation gives CASSPKQDTEAFF. The variable domain in full, completed from reference TRBV18 and TRBJ1-1, reads NAGVMQNPRHLVRRRGQEARLRCSPMKGHSHVYWYRQLPEEGLKFMVYLQKENIIDESGMPKERFSAEFPKEGPSILRIQQVVRGDSAAYFCASSPKQDTEAFFGQGTRLTVV.

As to this clone: Other DNA sequences from this sample encode an identical CDR3 as well. The rearrangement uses TRBV29-1 and TRBJ1-1; D call uncertain. Between the trimmed V and J ends, which lost 4 bases and 3 bases, there was a span of 6 bases. The length of the CDR3 is 11 residues. Germline loops: CDR1 SQVTM, CDR2 ANQGSEA. In DNA, the CDR3 is TGCAGCGTTGGCTGGGACACTGAAGCTTTCTTT. Protein product: CSVGWDTEAFF.

This clone came up once. This chain joins TRBV7-3 and TRBJ1-2; D gene ambiguous. The germline V gene has CDR1 SGHTA and CDR2 FQGTGA. V lost 4 bases, J lost 8 bases, and 17 bases lay in between. This CDR3 has 14 residues. CDR3 in DNA: TGTGCCAGCAGCTCAAAACCGGGAAAGGGAGGCTACACCTTC. As protein: CASSSKPGKGGYTF. Together with reference TRBV7-3 and TRBJ1-2, the CDR3 gives the full variable domain: GAGVSQTPSNKVTEKGKYVELRCDPISGHTALYWYRQSLGQGPEFLIYFQGTGAADDSGLPNDRFFAVRPEGSVSTLKIQRTERGDSAVYLCASSSKPGKGGYTFGSGTRLTVV.

The chain combines TRBV19 with TRBJ1-1; D unresolved. Trimming pared 3 bases from V and 6 bases from J, leaving 11 bases between. This CDR3 has 13 amino acids. Germline CDR1 and CDR2: LNHDA and SQIVND (reference sequence). The CDR3 DNA reads TGTGCCAGTAGTATCGTGGCTCGCTCTGAAGCTTTCTTT. Its protein is CASSIVARSEAFF.

Remarks on this clone: Other DNA sequences in the same sample also yield this CDR3. The CDR3 spells CASSQRADTQYF. As DNA, the CDR3 is TGTGCCAGCAGCCAGAGGGCAGATACGCAGTATTTT. The chain combines TRBV11-2 with TRBJ2-3, with TRBD2 as a possible D gene (5 bases). Germline V gene lookup returns CDR1 SGHAT and CDR2 FQNNGV. V was clipped by 5 bases and J by 4 bases, with 7 bases between them. The CDR3 length is 12 residues.

This chain joins TRBV5-5 and TRBJ2-2, with D uncertain. V lost 4 bases, J lost 4 bases, and 14 bases lay in between. Germline CDR1 is SGHKS and CDR2 is YYEKEE (reference sequence). The CDR3 covers 15 residues. The CDR3 sequence: CASSVRLAFTGELFF. The CDR3 DNA is TGTGCCAGCAGCGTAAGATTGGCTTTCACCGGGGAGCTGTTTTTT.

CDR3 nucleotides: TGTGCCAGCAGTGAATCTCGGACCCAGTACTTC. The encoded protein is CASSESRTQYF. The V and J genes are TRBV2 and TRBJ2-5; no reliable D call. Trimming took off 2 bases at V and 7 bases at J, with 5 bases between the two ends. Germline V lookup: CDR1 SNHLY, CDR2 FYNNEI. The CDR3 loop spans 11 amino acids.

The J gene is TRBJ1-3, the V gene TRBV28, with D possibly matching TRBD1 (5 bases). The CDR3 is 14 amino acids. V dropped 6 bases and J dropped 2 bases, with 11 bases sitting between them. CDR1 and CDR2 (germline): MDHEN, SYDVKM. The CDR3 loop reads CASSRAPAGNTIYF. As DNA, the CDR3 is TGTGCCAGCAGCAGGGCCCCGGCTGGAAACACCATATATTTT. Drawing the rest from reference TRBV28 and TRBJ1-3, the complete variable domain is DVKVTQSSRYLVKRTGEKVFLECVQDMDHENMFWYRQDPGLGLRLIYFSYDVKMKEKGDIPEGYSVSREKKERFSLILESASTNQTSMYLCASSRAPAGNTIYFGEGSWLTVV.

V is TRBV29-1 and J is TRBJ1-3, with D perhaps TRBD1 (5 bases). Germline values: CDR1 SQVTM, CDR2 ANQGSEA. Deletions cut 6 bases from V and 0 bases from J, with 9 bases between. There are 13 residues in the CDR3. Here the CDR3 reads CSVKQDSGNTIYF. In DNA form, the CDR3 reads TGCAGCGTAAAACAGGACTCTGGAAACACCATATATTTT.

This chain joins TRBV5-1 and TRBJ2-2; the D gene is possibly TRBD2 (6 bases). CDR1 and CDR2 from the germline V gene are SGHRS and YFSETQ. The ends were cut back, 1 base at V and 7 bases at J, with 23 bases in the middle. The CDR3 is made up of 18 amino acids. The CDR3 bases are TGCGCCAGCAGCTTGAAGTGGCTGCGGGACCCTCCGGGCGGGGAGCTGTTTTTT. This translates into CASSLKWLRDPPGGELFF.

This clone was detected only a few times. The chain is built from TRBV2 and TRBJ1-5; no firm D call. The CDR3 sequence is 14 residues long. The V end lost 1 base, the J end lost 3 bases, and 7 bases lay between the germline ends. Per germline, CDR1 SNHLY and CDR2 FYNNEI. DNA for the CDR3: TGTGCCAGCAGTGAAGGGGCGGACAATCAGCCCCAGCATTTT. This codes for CASSEGADNQPQHF. The variable domain in full, completed from reference TRBV2 and TRBJ1-5, reads EPEVTQTPSHQVTQMGQEVILRCVPISNHLYFYWYRQILGQKVEFLVSFYNNEISEKSEIFDDQFSVERPDGSNFTLKIRSTKLEDSAMYFCASSEGADNQPQHFGDGTRLSIL.

The rearrangement joins TRBV11-2 to TRBJ2-7; maybe TRBD2 (7 bases). CDR1 and CDR2 (germline): SGHAT, FQNNGV. The CDR3 has 15 amino acids. With 1 base removed from V and 4 bases from J, the gap between germline ends came to 14 bases. The CDR3: CASSLVSGGLYEQYF. CDR3 nucleotide sequence: TGTGCCAGCAGCTTAGTTTCGGGGGGCTTGTACGAGCAGTACTTC.

This clone occurred many times. This chain uses TRBV5-1 with TRBJ2-1; 13 nucleotides align to TRBD2. This CDR3 contains 15 residues. Trimming took 3 bases from V and 7 from J; bases not matched to a gene: 4. The germline CDR1 and CDR2 sequences are SGHRS and YFSETQ. In DNA, the CDR3 is TGCGCCAGCAGCTATTGGACTAGCGGGAGTAATGAGCAGTTCTTC. It codes for CASSYWTSGSNEQFF.

The rearrangement links TRBV9 to TRBJ2-2; a weak D match, TRBD1 (6 bases). The germline gives CDR1 SGDLS, CDR2 YYNGEE. This CDR3 has 15 residues. The V gene lost 1 base and the J gene lost 5 bases, with 12 bases spanning the gap. CDR3 coding DNA: TGTGCCAGCAGCGTATTGGGACAAAGGACCGGGGAGCTGTTTTTT. The encoded protein is CASSVLGQRTGELFF.

This chain uses TRBV9 with TRBJ2-7, with D possibly matching TRBD2 (5 bases). With 3 bases removed from V and 2 bases from J, the gap between germline ends came to 18 bases. Germline CDR1 SGDLS, CDR2 YYNGEE. The CDR3 spans 16 residues. The CDR3 nucleotides are TGTGCCAGCAGCGAGGGAGAGATCGCCGGCGCCTACGAGCAGTACTTC. Translation gives CASSEGEIAGAYEQYF.

This chain links TRBV6-1 with TRBJ2-4; 8 bases map to TRBD1. There are 11 residues in the CDR3. Germline values: CDR1 MNHNS, CDR2 SASEGT. J was trimmed by 14 bases and V by 3 bases; bases with no gene match: 3. The CDR3 spells CASSDRGQEYF. CDR3 nucleotide sequence: TGTGCCAGCAGTGACAGGGGGCAAGAGTACTTC.

This clone was counted a few times. V usage is TRBV7-2 and J usage is TRBJ2-1, with D unresolved. Germline values: CDR1 SGHTA, CDR2 FQGNSA. V lost 3 bases to trimming and J lost 9 bases, with 6 bases between them. The CDR3 totals 11 residues. The CDR3 reads CASSLRGEQFF. In nucleotides, the CDR3 is TGTGCCAGCAGCTTGCGAGGTGAGCAGTTCTTC.

About this clone: This sample also contains other DNA sequences that code for the same CDR3. This chain uses TRBV5-1 with TRBJ2-5; D might be TRBD1 (7 bases). V lost 4 bases, J lost 4 bases, and 11 bases lay in between. Germline V gene lookup returns CDR1 SGHRS and CDR2 YFSETQ. The CDR3 is 13 residues long. As DNA, the CDR3 is TGCGCCAGCAGCCTGCAGGGGGGAGAGACCCAGTACTTC. Protein: CASSLQGGETQYF.

In its sample, this clone was seen a few times. Distinct nucleotide sequences in the sample also encode this CDR3. V gene TRBV5-1 combines with J gene TRBJ2-1, with TRBD2 matching 7 bases. Germline-derived CDR1 and CDR2 are SGHRS and YFSETQ. CDR3 length: 15 residues. Trimming cost V 4 bases and J 0 bases; bases outside gene matches: 4. CDR3 nucleotides: TGCGCCAGCAGCCAGGCTAGCGGCTCCTACAATGAGCAGTTCTTC. This translates into CASSQASGSYNEQFF.

This chain uses TRBV7-8 with TRBJ2-5; TRBD1 matches 7 bases. The V segment lost 2 bases and the J segment 3 bases; nucleotides outside the gene matches: 6. CDR3 size: 15 residues. Germline CDR1 reads SGHVS; CDR2 reads FQNEAQ. The CDR3 reads CASSLIRGRKETQYF. CDR3 coding DNA: TGTGCCAGCAGCTTAATCAGGGGGAGAAAAGAGACCCAGTACTTC.

This chain joins TRBV5-1 and TRBJ2-6; D remains unclear. The CDR3 is 15 residues long. Germline values: CDR1 SGHRS, CDR2 YFSETQ. V was shortened by 1 base and J by 4 bases, with 9 bases between the two germline ends. The CDR3: CASSLFLRGANVLTF. Here the CDR3 DNA reads TGCGCCAGCAGCTTGTTTCTCAGGGGGGCCAACGTCCTGACTTTC.

The gene calls are TRBV30 and TRBJ2-7; 8 nucleotides match TRBD1. V gave up 3 bases and J gave up 3 bases; unmatched junction bases: 10. Germline-derived CDR1 and CDR2 are GTSNPN and SVGIG (reference sequence). This CDR3 comprises 15 residues. The CDR3 nucleotides are TGTGCCTGGAGCGACCCCAGGGGGCGACTCTACGAGCAGTACTTC. This codes for CAWSDPRGRLYEQYF.

V usage is TRBV19 and J usage is TRBJ2-5; tentatively, D is TRBD1 (6 bases). Trimming pared 8 bases from V and 1 base from J, leaving 11 bases between. CDR1 LNHDA and CDR2 SQIVND come from the germline V gene (reference sequence). The CDR3 covers 13 residues. This CDR3 is CASRQASQETQYF. CDR3 DNA: TGTGCCAGTCGACAGGCGTCCCAAGAGACCCAGTACTTC.